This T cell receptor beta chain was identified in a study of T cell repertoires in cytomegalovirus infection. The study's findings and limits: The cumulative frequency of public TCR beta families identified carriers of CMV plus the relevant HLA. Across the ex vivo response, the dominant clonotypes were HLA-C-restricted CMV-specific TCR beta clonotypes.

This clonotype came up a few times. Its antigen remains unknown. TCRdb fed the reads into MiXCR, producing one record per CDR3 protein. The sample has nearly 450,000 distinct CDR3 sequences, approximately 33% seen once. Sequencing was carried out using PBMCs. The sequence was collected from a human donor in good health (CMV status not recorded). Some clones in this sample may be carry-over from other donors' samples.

The chain's CDR3 is CATVAYGYTF. CDR3 DNA: TGTGCCACCGTAGCCTATGGCTACACCTTC. The rearrangement links TRBV6-2 or TRBV6-3 to TRBJ1-2; D gene ambiguous. Germline values: CDR1 MNHEY, CDR2 SVGEGT. V lost 10 bases and J 4 bases, leaving 7 bases between the germline ends. CDR3 length equals 10 residues.